Listed below are T cell receptor beta chains from one sample, sequenced in a study of sequential checkpoint blockade in melanoma. The table came from immunoSEQ multiplex PCR; TCRdb's copy has only in-frame clones and leaves some out. The sample has approximately 4,300 clones, around 54% seen once; the top ten hold roughly 22%. Sequenced here: CD8+ T cells sorted from blood (inferred from file names), sampled from a patient given nivolumab and ipilimumab in sequence. The receptors derive from a human donor with melanoma. Both conserved end residues are part of each CDR3. The D gene is left open where the match is weak. Clone size is stated in some rows and not others, as once, few, many or a class when expanded.

-	TRBV7-8	once	TRBJ1-2	CASSHGGVGTGYTF	TGTGCCAGCAGCCACGGGGGGGTGGGGACTGGCTACACCTTC
TRBD1	TRBV6-6	-	TRBJ1-2	CASSPAGTGSYGYTF	TGTGCCAGCAGTCCCGCCGGGACAGGGTCTTATGGCTACACCTTC
-	TRBV7-2	-	TRBJ1-2	CASSYRDMGYTF	TGTGCCAGCAGCTACAGGGATATGGGCTACACCTTC
TRBD2	TRBV7-2	medium-sized	TRBJ2-7	CASSPARRLAGGFYEQYF	TGTGCCAGCAGCCCGGCCCGCCGACTAGCGGGAGGTTTCTACGAGCAGTACTTC
-	TRBV4-1	once	TRBJ2-2	CASSPREDTGELFF	TGCGCCAGCAGCCCCAGGGAGGACACCGGGGAGCTGTTTTTT
-	TRBV7-9	-	TRBJ2-1	CASSLGGGEQFF	TGTGCCAGCAGCTTAGGAGGGGGTGAGCAGTTCTTC
-	TRBV19	once	TRBJ2-1	CASSIGENLYNEQFF	TGTGCCAGTAGTATAGGGGAGAACCTTTACAATGAGCAGTTCTTC
-	TRBV27	-	TRBJ2-6	CASSLSGGTGANVLTF	TGTGCCAGCAGTTTATCGGGGGGAACTGGGGCCAACGTCCTGACTTTC
-	TRBV28	-	TRBJ2-2	CASYRAGELFF	TGTGCCAGTTACAGGGCCGGGGAGCTGTTTTTT
-	TRBV9	-	TRBJ2-1	CASSRGGSDNEQFF	TGTGCCAGCTCCAGGGGAGGGTCCGACAATGAGCAGTTCTTC
TRBD2	TRBV7-7	-	TRBJ2-1	CASSLGLADYNEQFF	TGTGCTAGCAGCTTAGGACTAGCGGACTACAATGAGCAGTTCTTC
-	TRBV19	-	TRBJ2-1	CASSLRGYNEQFF	TGTGCCAGCTCCCTACGGGGGTACAATGAGCAGTTCTTC
-	TRBV7-9	-	TRBJ2-1	CASTHGGAEQFF	TGTGCCAGCACTCACGGGGGTGCTGAGCAGTTCTTC
-	TRBV6-6	few	TRBJ1-5	CASSSSFTTQPQHF	TGTGCCAGCAGTTCCAGTTTTACCACCCAGCCCCAGCATTTT
-	TRBV28	-	TRBJ2-7	CASSPPVGQTYEQYF	TGTGCCAGCAGTCCCCCGGTGGGGCAGACCTACGAGCAGTACTTC
TRBD1	TRBV10-3	-	TRBJ2-1	CAISEPLGTGVHNEQFF	TGTGCCATCAGTGAACCCCTCGGGACAGGGGTCCACAATGAGCAGTTCTTC
-	TRBV6-1	-	TRBJ1-2	CASRGQNGGYTF	TGTGCCAGCAGAGGACAGAATGGAGGCTACACCTTC
TRBD2	TRBV19	-	TRBJ2-1	CASSIGTSAYNEQFF	TGTGCCAGTAGTATAGGGACTAGCGCGTACAATGAGCAGTTCTTC
-	TRBV30	-	TRBJ2-7	CAWSLGTGSYEQYF	TGTGCCTGGAGTCTTGGGACTGGCTCCTACGAGCAGTACTTC
TRBD1	TRBV5-1	-	TRBJ1-4	CASSSGQGIEKLFF	TGCGCCAGCAGCTCGGGACAGGGGATCGAAAAACTGTTTTTT
TRBD2	TRBV7-8	-	TRBJ2-1	CASSPGLVLDEQFF	TGTGCCAGCAGCCCAGGACTAGTCCTCGATGAGCAGTTCTTC
TRBD2	TRBV7-9	few	TRBJ2-1	CASSPVGAGARHEQFF	TGTGCCAGCAGCCCCGTAGGAGCGGGAGCACGGCATGAGCAGTTCTTC
TRBD1	TRBV30	-	TRBJ1-2	CASVPGTGPMEGYTF	TGTGCTTCTGTTCCGGGGACAGGGCCCATGGAGGGCTACACCTTC
-	TRBV5-1	few	TRBJ2-1	CASSLTSNEQFF	TGCGCCAGCAGCTTGACTAGCAATGAGCAGTTCTTC
TRBD2	TRBV7-2	-	TRBJ2-1	CASSPIGTSGSPYNEQFF	TGTGCCAGCAGCCCCATCGGGACTAGCGGTAGCCCCTACAATGAGCAGTTCTTC
TRBD1	TRBV27	few	TRBJ1-6	CASRGQGSPLHF	TGTGCCAGCAGGGGACAGGGATCACCCCTCCACTTT
-	TRBV4-3	few	TRBJ1-5	CASSQSRGSNQPQHF	TGCGCCAGCAGCCAATCCAGGGGAAGCAATCAGCCCCAGCATTTT
-	TRBV6-6	-	TRBJ2-1	CASSSGAGSSYNEQFF	TGTGCCAGCAGTTCAGGGGCAGGTAGCTCCTACAATGAGCAGTTCTTC
-	TRBV6-5	-	TRBJ1-1	CASSTRLGGYTEAFF	TGTGCCAGCAGTACACGACTAGGAGGGTACACTGAAGCTTTCTTT
TRBD2	TRBV5-4	-	TRBJ2-7	CASSRGTSDPGEQYF	TGTGCCAGCAGCCGAGGGACTAGCGACCCGGGGGAGCAGTACTTC
TRBD2	TRBV14	medium-sized	TRBJ2-1	CASSQVSGSYNEQFF	TGTGCCAGCAGCCAAGTAAGCGGGAGTTACAATGAGCAGTTCTTC
TRBD2	TRBV10-2	-	TRBJ2-1	CASSGTSVYNEQFF	TGCGCCAGCAGTGGCACTAGCGTGTACAATGAGCAGTTCTTC
TRBD1	TRBV27	few	TRBJ2-1	CASSPGQVDGWDNEQFF	TGTGCCAGCAGTCCCGGACAGGTCGATGGCTGGGACAATGAGCAGTTCTTC
-	TRBV7-2	once	TRBJ2-1	CASSPSESGFVLEQFF	TGTGCCAGCAGCCCCAGCGAGAGTGGTTTCGTCCTAGAGCAGTTCTTC
-	TRBV29-1	few	TRBJ2-2	CSVKRGLGKSGELFF	TGCAGCGTGAAAAGGGGACTTGGAAAAAGCGGGGAGCTGTTTTTT
TRBD2	TRBV2	-	TRBJ2-7	CASSGGGTYEQYF	TGTGCCAGCAGTGGGGGGGGGACCTACGAGCAGTACTTC
-	TRBV5-1	few	TRBJ1-1	CASSFRGYTEAFF	TGCGCCAGCAGTTTCAGGGGCTACACTGAAGCTTTCTTT
-	TRBV27	-	TRBJ1-1	CASSLGGFTEAFF	TGTGCCAGCAGTTTGGGAGGGTTCACTGAAGCTTTCTTT
TRBD1	TRBV9	-	TRBJ1-2	CASSVARTRQGGYGYTF	TGTGCCAGCAGCGTAGCCCGAACCCGACAGGGGGGCTATGGCTACACCTTC
TRBD1	TRBV2	-	TRBJ2-1	CASSRQGFSYNEQFF	TGTGCCAGCAGTAGACAGGGCTTTTCCTACAATGAGCAGTTCTTC
TRBD2	TRBV7-9	-	TRBJ2-5	CASIQSGGEKQYF	TGTGCCAGCATCCAAAGTGGGGGGGAGAAGCAGTACTTC
-	TRBV4-2	few	TRBJ1-2	CASSQESNRAEGYTF	TGTGCCAGCAGCCAAGAGTCGAACAGGGCAGAGGGCTACACCTTC
TRBD2	TRBV27	once	TRBJ2-3	CASSLAGGPGRGTDTQYF	TGTGCCAGCAGTCTAGCGGGAGGGCCCGGACGTGGCACAGATACGCAGTATTTT
TRBD1	TRBV5-4	-	TRBJ2-7	CASNLYGQAYEQYF	TGTGCCAGCAACCTATACGGACAGGCCTACGAGCAGTACTTC
-	TRBV11-2	-	TRBJ1-1	CASSLSGFSEAFF	TGTGCCAGCAGCTTGTCAGGGTTCTCTGAAGCTTTCTTT
TRBD2	TRBV6-1	once	TRBJ2-5	CASSEMAGAPGETQYF	TGTGCCAGCAGTGAAATGGCGGGAGCCCCGGGAGAGACCCAGTACTTC
-	TRBV2	few	TRBJ2-3	CASSAGTSSTDTQYF	TGTGCCAGCTCCGCCGGGACATCTTCCACAGATACGCAGTATTTT
-	TRBV27	-	TRBJ2-7	CASSLSWGEDRYEQYF	TGTGCCAGCAGTTTATCGTGGGGGGAGGACCGCTACGAGCAGTACTTC
TRBD2	TRBV5-8	-	TRBJ2-7	CASSWTSGIKPYEQYF	TGTGCCAGCAGTTGGACTAGCGGGATCAAACCCTACGAGCAGTACTTC
-	TRBV29-1	-	TRBJ2-1	CSVDVPGSSYNEQFF	TGCAGCGTTGATGTGCCGGGTAGCTCCTACAATGAGCAGTTCTTC